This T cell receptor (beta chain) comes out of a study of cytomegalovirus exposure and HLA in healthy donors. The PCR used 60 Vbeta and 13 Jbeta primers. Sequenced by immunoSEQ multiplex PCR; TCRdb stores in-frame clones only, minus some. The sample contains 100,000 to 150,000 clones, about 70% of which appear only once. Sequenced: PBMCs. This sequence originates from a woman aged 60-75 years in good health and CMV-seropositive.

The CDR3 loop is CATSRDTWDRGPPDIQYF. The CDR3 DNA reads TGTGCCACCAGCAGAGACACTTGGGACAGGGGGCCACCCGACATTCAGTACTTC. J is TRBJ2-4 and V is TRBV15; TRBD1 agrees at 12 bases. The J segment lost 8 bases and the V segment lost 0 bases, leaving 11 bases of the junction unmatched. CDR3 length equals 18 residues. Germline V gene lookup returns CDR1 LNHNV and CDR2 YYDKDF (reference sequence).